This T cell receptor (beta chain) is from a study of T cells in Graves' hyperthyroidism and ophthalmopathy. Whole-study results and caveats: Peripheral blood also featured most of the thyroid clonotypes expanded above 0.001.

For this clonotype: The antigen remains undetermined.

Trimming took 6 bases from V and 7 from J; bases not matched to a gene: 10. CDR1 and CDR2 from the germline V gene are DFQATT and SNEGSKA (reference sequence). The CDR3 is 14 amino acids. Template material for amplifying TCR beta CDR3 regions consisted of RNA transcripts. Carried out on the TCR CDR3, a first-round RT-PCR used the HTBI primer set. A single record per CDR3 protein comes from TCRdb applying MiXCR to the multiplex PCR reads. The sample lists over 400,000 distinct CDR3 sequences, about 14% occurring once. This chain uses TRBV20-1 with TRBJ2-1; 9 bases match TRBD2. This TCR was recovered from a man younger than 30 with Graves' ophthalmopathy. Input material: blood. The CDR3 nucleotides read TGCAGTGCAATAGGGGCGGGGGGGAGTAATGAGCAGTTCTTC. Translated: CSAIGAGGSNEQFF.